Shown below are 26 T cell receptor beta chains from a single sample sequenced in a study of cytomegalovirus exposure and HLA in healthy donors (dated by TCRdb to about 2017). Libraries were made using the immunoSEQ multiplex PCR assay. For the multiplex PCR, a mixture combining 60 forward primers for TCR Vbeta segments and 13 reverse primers for TCR Jbeta segments was used. Sourced from immuneACCESS, this table was stored by TCRdb with only in-frame sequences that have V and J called. A share of the clones is absent; for the studies checked, an unresolved V gene accounts for under half, and the remainder has no known explanation. Within this sample are fewer than 200,000 clones, with about 79% of them counted one time only. The top ten clones comprise approximately 1.2% of the sample. The sample was PBMCs. The origin of the receptors is a girl under 10 years old in good health and CMV-seropositive.

The chain links TRBV4-1 to TRBJ2-5, with D unresolved. The J call may be in error: the DNA end matches TRBJ2-7 better. Germline V gene sequence: CDR1 MGHRA, CDR2 YSYEKL. The CDR3 length is 16 residues. CDR3 amino acids: CASSQEYRALTYEQYF. CDR3 nucleotide sequence: TGCGCCAGCAGCCAAGAGTACAGAGCCCTGACCTACGAGCAGTACTTC.

This chain connects TRBV6-1 to TRBJ1-5, with 8 bases identical to TRBD1. Germline-derived CDR1 and CDR2 are MNHNS and SASEGT. This CDR3 is 14 amino acids long. The V segment lost 6 bases and the J segment 2 bases; nucleotides outside the gene matches: 3. DNA for the CDR3: TGTGCCAGCAGCAAACAGGGGGGCAATCAGCCCCAGCATTTT. Translation gives CASSKQGGNQPQHF.

The chain is built from TRBV19 and TRBJ2-7; 8 positions agree with TRBD2. The CDR3 has 14 amino acids. The germline V gene has CDR1 LNHDA and CDR2 SQIVND (reference sequence). Germline trimming cut 3 bases from V and 3 bases from J; bases unmatched to any gene: 4. Here the CDR3 DNA reads TGTGCCAGTAGTATTGGAGCGGGAGACTACGAGCAGTACTTC. Its protein product is CASSIGAGDYEQYF.

This clone was seen just once. This rearrangement joins TRBV7-9 to TRBJ2-2; no firm D call. This CDR3 contains 13 residues. Trimming took 3 bases from V and 6 from J, leaving 8 bases between them. Germline CDR1 is SEHNR and CDR2 is FQNEAQ (reference sequence). CDR3 DNA sequence: TGTGCCAGCAGCTTCAGTATCCCCGGGGAGCTGTTTTTT. This translates into CASSFSIPGELFF.

The J gene is TRBJ2-1, the V gene TRBV5-4, with 10 nucleotides matching TRBD1. V gave up 0 bases and J gave up 4 bases; unmatched junction bases: 4. The germline V gene has CDR1 SGHNT and CDR2 YYREEE (reference sequence). The CDR3 covers 16 residues. The CDR3 here is CASSLDPGQGYNEQFF. In DNA form, the CDR3 reads TGTGCCAGCAGCTTGGACCCGGGACAGGGGTACAATGAGCAGTTCTTC.

V usage is TRBV28 and J usage is TRBJ2-7; D remains unclear. The CDR3 runs 13 residues. Per germline, CDR1 MDHEN and CDR2 SYDVKM. Trimming pared 2 bases from V and 0 bases from J, leaving 5 bases between. Here the CDR3 reads CASSLQDSYEQYF. The CDR3 bases are TGTGCCAGCAGTTTACAGGACTCCTACGAGCAGTACTTC.

This clone was seen just once. As DNA, the CDR3 is TGCGCCAGCAGCTTCGGGAGCGGAGGGTTCTTCTACGAGCAGTACTTC. Translation gives CASSFGSGGFFYEQYF. This rearrangement joins TRBV5-1 to TRBJ2-7, with a weak D call TRBD2 (6 bases). This CDR3 has 16 residues. Trimming pared 2 bases from V and 3 bases from J, leaving 18 bases between. CDR1 is SGHRS, CDR2 YFSETQ, per germline.

The chain has TRBV6-1 and TRBJ1-2; D unresolved. Trimming removed 2 bases at V and 4 bases at J, with 8 bases between. The germline V gene encodes CDR1 MNHNS and CDR2 SASEGT. The CDR3 is 13 amino acids. For the CDR3, the DNA is TGTGCCAGCAGTGAACCCCGACTCTATGGCTACACCTTC. Translated, it gives CASSEPRLYGYTF.

The genes are TRBV19 and TRBJ2-6; D is perhaps TRBD2 (5 bases). From germline, CDR1 is LNHDA and CDR2 SQIVND (reference sequence). The length of the CDR3 is 15 residues. Trimming pared 6 bases from V and 0 bases from J, leaving 9 bases between. CDR3: CASSWGVSGANVLTF. The CDR3, as DNA: TGTGCCAGTAGCTGGGGAGTCTCTGGGGCCAACGTCCTGACTTTC.

The chain has TRBV18 and TRBJ2-7, with 9 bases identical to TRBD2. There are 17 residues in the CDR3. J was trimmed by 1 base and V by 2 bases; bases with no gene match: 9. Germline CDR1 is KGHSH and CDR2 is LQKENI. CDR3 DNA sequence: TGTGCCAGCTCACCAGGGGCGGGAGGGTCCCTTTCCTACGAGCAGTACTTC. Translated, it gives CASSPGAGGSLSYEQYF.

J is TRBJ2-1 and V is TRBV29-1; 9 bases are a match to TRBD2. Germline-derived CDR1 and CDR2 are SQVTM and ANQGSEA. This CDR3 spans 16 amino acids. V gave up 3 bases and J gave up 3 bases; unmatched junction bases: 9. For the CDR3, the DNA is TGCAGCGTTGAGCGACTAGCGGAGACCAACTACAATGAGCAGTTCTTC. It specifies CSVERLAETNYNEQFF.

The gene calls are TRBV6-5 and TRBJ1-2; TRBD1 agrees at 7 bases. Germline V CDR1 and CDR2: MNHEY, SVGAGI. The CDR3 has 14 residues. V lost 5 bases to trimming and J lost 1 base; unmatched junction nucleotides: 4. The CDR3 region has the DNA TGTGCCAGCAGTCCGGGACAGCGTAACTATGGCTACACCTTC. This encodes CASSPGQRNYGYTF.

V and J are TRBV7-5 and TRBJ1-1; the table calls TRBD1, which could not be checked here. TRBV7-5 is a known pseudogene. The CDR3 spans 16 residues. The CDR3 region has the DNA TGTGCCAGAAGCTTAGCCCACGGACAGGGATCCCCTGAAGCTTTCTTT. Amino acids: CARSLAHGQGSPEAFF.

The V call is TRBV6-5, the J call TRBJ1-1; 7 positions match TRBD1. There are 13 residues in the CDR3. Germline V gene sequence: CDR1 MNHEY, CDR2 SVGAGI. The junction had 6 bases not matched to a gene; V was cut back by 4 bases and J by 7 bases. The CDR3 nucleotides read TGTGCCAGCAGTTCGGACAGGCTGATTGAAGCTTTCTTT. Its translation: CASSSDRLIEAFF.

The rearrangement uses TRBV30 and TRBJ2-1; 12 positions agree with TRBD2. This CDR3 contains 15 residues. V shed 2 bases, J shed 7 bases, and the junction held 6 bases outside the gene matches. Germline V CDR1 and CDR2: GTSNPN, SVGIG (reference sequence). CDR3 protein: CAWSWTSGILNEQFF. CDR3 nucleotides: TGTGCCTGGAGTTGGACTAGCGGGATTCTGAATGAGCAGTTCTTC.

The rearrangement links TRBV6-5 to TRBJ2-2, with a tentative D call TRBD1 (6 bases). CDR3 length: 15 residues. CDR1 and CDR2 (germline): MNHEY, SVGAGI. The germline V and J ends were trimmed by 0 bases and 5 bases, with 10 bases remaining between them. CDR3 sequence reads: CASSYSVRGTGELFF. The CDR3, as DNA: TGTGCCAGCAGTTACTCCGTCAGGGGTACCGGGGAGCTGTTTTTT.

The rearrangement links TRBV11-2 to TRBJ2-5; 11 positions agree with TRBD2. The CDR3 has 15 amino acids. J was trimmed by 5 bases and V by 5 bases; bases with no gene match: 7. Germline CDR1 reads SGHAT; CDR2 reads FQNNGV. As DNA, the CDR3 is TGTGCCAGCAGCGGACTAGCGGGCTTTGGGGAGACCCAGTACTTC. Encoded protein: CASSGLAGFGETQYF.

V gene TRBV6-5 combines with J gene TRBJ2-1, with D unresolved. CDR1 and CDR2 (germline): MNHEY, SVGAGI. V was clipped by 0 bases and J by 5 bases, with 8 bases between them. The length of the CDR3 is 14 residues. Here the CDR3 DNA reads TGTGCCAGCAGTTACTCTCACTCTAACAATGAGCAGTTCTTC. As protein: CASSYSHSNNEQFF.

The chain recombines TRBV4-1 with TRBJ2-4, with a possible D match to TRBD2 (5 bases). The V gene lost 0 bases and the J gene lost 8 bases, with 11 bases spanning the gap. This CDR3 is built from 14 residues. Germline V lookup: CDR1 MGHRA, CDR2 YSYEKL. The CDR3 spells CASSQDSGRDIQYF. The DNA of the CDR3 is TGCGCCAGCAGCCAAGATTCCGGGCGGGACATTCAGTACTTC.

The gene calls are TRBV2 and TRBJ1-3; 12 nucleotides agree with TRBD1. CDR1 is SNHLY, CDR2 FYNNEI, per germline. With 6 bases clipped from V and 6 bases from J, the junction kept 18 bases outside the gene matches. This CDR3 spans 19 amino acids. The CDR3 reads CASSPRGTGGIAAINTIYF. CDR3 nucleotide sequence: TGTGCCAGCAGCCCCAGAGGGACAGGGGGCATAGCAGCCATAAACACCATATATTTT.

The chain recombines TRBV5-4 with TRBJ2-7; 8 bases line up with TRBD1. The germline CDR1 and CDR2 sequences are SGHNT and YYREEE (reference sequence). J gave up 4 bases and V 1 base, and 13 bases lay outside the gene matches. This CDR3 region has 17 residues. The CDR3 DNA follows: TGTGCCAGCAGCTTGAGGTTGTCTGGACAGGGACCATACGAGCAGTACTTC. It codes for CASSLRLSGQGPYEQYF. Looking up the rest from reference TRBV5-4 and TRBJ2-7 gives the full variable domain: ETGVTQSPTHLIKTRGQQVTLRCSSQSGHNTVSWYQQALGQGPQFIFQYYREEENGRGNFPPRFSGLQFPNYSSELNVNALELDDSALYLCASSLRLSGQGPYEQYFGPGTRLTVT.

The chain joins TRBV7-2 to TRBJ2-1, with TRBD2 as a possible D gene (5 bases). The V end was cut by 5 bases, the J end by 9 bases, with 17 bases between. The V gene's germline CDR1 is SGHTA and CDR2 FQGNSA. The CDR3 spans 14 residues. The CDR3 sequence: CASSLTRGSGEQFF. DNA for the CDR3: TGTGCCAGCAGCCTCACACGGGGTTCGGGTGAGCAGTTCTTC.

The chain uses TRBV7-9 and TRBJ2-7; no definite D call. The CDR3 extends over 14 amino acids. Trimming took off 5 bases at V and 2 bases at J, with 13 bases between the two ends. The germline gives CDR1 SEHNR, CDR2 FQNEAQ (reference sequence). The CDR3 DNA is TGTGCCAGCAGCCAAACCGAGTCCCCCTACGAGCAGTACTTC. This codes for CASSQTESPYEQYF. The whole variable domain, filled in from reference TRBV7-9 and TRBJ2-7, reads DTGVSQNPRHKITKRGQNVTFRCDPISEHNRLYWYRQTLGQGPEFLTYFQNEAQLEKSRLLSDRFSAERPKGSFSTLEIQRTEQGDSAMYLCASSQTESPYEQYFGPGTRLTVT.

This rearrangement joins TRBV5-1 to TRBJ2-5; no firm D call. Germline CDR1 is SGHRS and CDR2 is YFSETQ. The CDR3 contains 15 residues. V was cut by 4 bases and J by 3 bases, with 16 bases left in between. The CDR3 reads CASSELGVTEETQYF. The CDR3 bases are TGCGCCAGCAGCGAGCTCGGTGTCACCGAAGAGACCCAGTACTTC.

In this sample, this clone turned up once. V usage is TRBV6-1 and J usage is TRBJ2-7; TRBD1 aligns across 7 bases. Germline V CDR1 and CDR2: MNHNS, SASEGT. The V and J ends lost 5 bases and 2 bases, in that order; junction bases with no gene match: 3. The CDR3 sequence is 13 residues long. The CDR3 sequence is CASSPGQTYEQYF. Here the CDR3 DNA reads TGTGCCAGCAGTCCGGGACAGACCTACGAGCAGTACTTC.

The chain links TRBV7-2 to TRBJ1-1; TRBD1 agrees at 8 bases. CDR1 SGHTA and CDR2 FQGNSA come from the germline V gene. Trimming cost V 5 bases and J 2 bases; bases outside gene matches: 10. The CDR3 has 16 residues. For the CDR3, the DNA is TGTGCCAGCAGCCATGACAGGGGCCACGAAAACACTGAAGCTTTCTTT. The encoded protein is CASSHDRGHENTEAFF.